The 20 T cell receptor beta chains below were found in one sample sequenced in a study of blood T cells in healthy people across ages (dated by TCRdb to the mid-2010s). The method behind the library was 5' RACE. A second PCR of 7 to 11 cycles was run with a J-beta primer mix and a sample-barcoded 5' primer. TCRdb took the public reads, trimmed them with fastp at Q25, ran MiXCR for clone calling and kept in-frame beta chains. Rows with one shared CDR3 protein collapse into an entry with the most common genes and DNA. For this sample the table gives around 2 million distinct CDR3 sequences, of which approximately 39% were detected only once. 20% to 25% of the sample is in the top ten clones. The sample consisted of blood. These TCRs come from a human donor in good health.

This clonotype was seen only a few times. The rearrangement links TRBV9 to TRBJ2-1; no clear D. This CDR3 is built from 17 residues. In germline, CDR1 is SGDLS, CDR2 YYNGEE. V lost 4 bases and J lost 7, with 24 bases in between. The CDR3 nucleotides are TGTGCCAGCAGCCCCTTCCGGACCGATACCGGGCGGAATGAGCAGTTCTTC. It codes for CASSPFRTDTGRNEQFF.

V and J are TRBV27 and TRBJ2-3, with D possibly being TRBD2 (6 bases). V dropped 9 bases and J dropped 3 bases, with 25 bases sitting between them. Germline V gives CDR1 MNHEY, CDR2 SMNVEV (reference sequence). CDR3 length: 17 amino acids. The CDR3 DNA follows: TGTGCCAGTTTCAGTAGACACGCACCGGAGGGGACAGATACGCAGTATTTT. Its protein is CASFSRHAPEGTDTQYF.

This clonotype was recorded a few times. The chain carries TRBV20-1 and TRBJ2-5; 7 bases align to TRBD1. The CDR3 sequence is 14 residues long. CDR1 and CDR2 from the germline V gene are DFQATT and SNEGSKA (reference sequence). V was clipped by 1 base and J by 3 bases; unmatched bases: 5. The DNA for the CDR3 is TGCAGTGCTAGAGCCGGGACAGTCAAAGAGACCCAGTACTTC. It yields the protein CSARAGTVKETQYF.

The table lists this clonotype with many counts. The chain combines TRBV29-1 with TRBJ1-2; D uncertain. Germline V gene lookup returns CDR1 SQVTM and CDR2 ANQGSEA. CDR3 size: 11 residues. V lost 6 bases, J lost 7 bases, and 12 bases lay in between. CDR3 region: CSVEQSAGYTF. In nucleotides, the CDR3 is TGCAGCGTCGAACAGAGTGCTGGCTACACCTTC.

This chain uses TRBV6-5 with TRBJ1-2, with D hard to call. This CDR3 is built from 19 residues. V lost 0 bases to trimming and J lost 4 bases, with 24 bases between them. Germline CDR1 and CDR2: MNHEY and SVGAGI. The CDR3 region has the DNA TGTGCCAGCAGTTACTCCTTAGTCTCGGCGACCGCGTGGTCCTATGGCTACACCTTC. Encoded protein: CASSYSLVSATAWSYGYTF.

The V gene is TRBV20-1, the J gene TRBJ2-7; the D gene could be TRBD1 or TRBD2 (5 bases each). This CDR3 has 14 residues. Deletions cut 4 bases from V and 2 bases from J, with 15 bases between. Germline lookup yields CDR1 DFQATT and CDR2 SNEGSKA (reference sequence). This chain's CDR3 is CSATIQRGAYEQYF. Here the CDR3 DNA reads TGCAGTGCTACAATACAGAGAGGGGCCTACGAGCAGTACTTC.

V is TRBV20-1 and J is TRBJ2-1, with 8 bases that match TRBD1. Germline V CDR1 and CDR2: DFQATT, SNEGSKA (reference sequence). The trim removed 5 bases at V and 10 bases at J, leaving 10 bases unmatched. This CDR3 has 13 amino acids. CDR3 DNA sequence: TGCAGTGCTGGCCCAGACAGGGGAAGAGAGCAGTTCTTC. This gives the protein CSAGPDRGREQFF.

The count of this clonotype is one. No conserved phenylalanine or tryptophan is present at the end of the CDR3, so a read error is the likely explanation. The chain is built from TRBV29-1 and TRBJ2-1, with 12 bases aligning to TRBD1. The J call may be mistaken, given a closer DNA end match to TRBJ2-7. The CDR3 is made up of 14 amino acids. Germline V gives CDR1 SQVTM, CDR2 ANQGSEA. The CDR3 sequence: CSVGTGGADDEQYL. The CDR3 coding sequence is TGCAGCGTGGGGACAGGGGGCGCGGACGACGAGCAGTACTTA.

The chain combines TRBV7-2 with TRBJ2-3; 8 bases fit TRBD2. CDR1 is SGHTA, CDR2 FQGNSA, per germline. Trimming at V came to 7 bases and at J to 0 bases, leaving 9 bases not matched to a gene. This CDR3 is built from 16 residues. DNA for the CDR3: TGTGCCAGCACAAAAAGTGGCGGGGGGAGCACAGATACGCAGTATTTT. Protein product: CASTKSGGGSTDTQYF.

This sequence joins TRBV5-6 and TRBJ1-2, with D perhaps matching TRBD1 (5 bases). V was clipped by 3 bases and J by 5 bases, with 20 bases between them. This CDR3 contains 16 residues. The germline V gene encodes CDR1 SGHDT and CDR2 YYEEEE. The CDR3 sequence is CASSYNPGRTSYGYTF. The CDR3 region has the DNA TGTGCCAGCAGCTACAACCCGGGACGGACATCATATGGCTACACCTTC.

This clonotype was recorded a few times. The chain is built from TRBV10-3 and TRBJ2-7; no definite D call. CDR1 is ENHRY and CDR2 is SYGVKD in the germline V gene. The CDR3 contains 14 residues. Trimming shortened V by 5 bases and J by 7 bases, and 18 bases separated the two germline ends. CDR3 sequence: CAISPSTERKEQYF. CDR3 sequence (DNA): TGTGCCATCAGTCCCTCCACCGAGAGGAAAGAGCAGTACTTC.

Regarding this clonotype: An end of the junction differs from the germline gene, which may be a read error. The chain recombines TRBV12-3 or TRBV12-4 with TRBJ1-1, with no clear D. This CDR3 is 15 amino acids long. CDR3 DNA: TGTGCCAGCAGACTGACGCGACTGAGAGACACTAAAGCTTTCTTT. Translating gives CASRLTRLRDTKAFF.

This clonotype was picked up one time. This chain joins TRBV29-1 and TRBJ2-7; D assignment may be TRBD1 or TRBD2 (5 bases each). The CDR3 extends over 16 amino acids. V lost 4 bases, J lost 0 bases, and 19 bases lay in between. Per germline, CDR1 SQVTM and CDR2 ANQGSEA. In DNA form, the CDR3 reads TGCAGCGTTGTCTCCGCACTGGGACGGAACTCCTACGAGCAGTACTTC. This gives the protein CSVVSALGRNSYEQYF.

The chain links TRBV6-5 to TRBJ2-5; unclear D gene. The CDR3 is 15 amino acids. V gave up 8 bases and J gave up 2 bases, with 18 bases separating them. Germline CDR1 reads MNHEY; CDR2 reads SVGAGI. In nucleotides, the CDR3 is TGTGCCAGCCGCCTTTTAACCCCCACTCAAGAGACCCAGTACTTC. Its translation: CASRLLTPTQETQYF.

The chain joins TRBV24-1 to TRBJ2-5; D possibly uses TRBD1 or TRBD2 (5 bases each). CDR1 KGHDR and CDR2 SFDVKD come from the germline V gene. The CDR3 consists of 17 residues. Trimming cost V 4 bases and J 4 bases, with 21 bases left between them. The CDR3 reads CATSDPNPGTRGETQYF. The DNA of the CDR3 is TGTGCCACCAGTGACCCCAACCCCGGGACGAGGGGAGAGACCCAGTACTTC.

The V call is TRBV5-1, the J call TRBJ1-4, with no clear D. Germline CDR1 is SGHRS and CDR2 is YFSETQ. V was clipped by 0 bases and J by 7 bases, with 16 bases between them. The CDR3 totals 16 residues. CDR3 DNA: TGCGCCAGCAGCTTGGCCACTTCCGGACGAATTGAAAAACTGTTTTTT. Its translation: CASSLATSGRIEKLFF.

The chain carries TRBV7-2 and TRBJ2-5; 11 nucleotides align to TRBD2. This CDR3 region has 19 residues. Germline V gene data show CDR1 as SGHTA and CDR2 as FQGNSA. V was pared by 1 base and J by 1 base, with 11 bases of the junction left unmatched. CDR3 loop: CASSLVQDPLAGGQETQYF. In DNA form, the CDR3 reads TGTGCCAGCAGCTTAGTCCAGGATCCCCTAGCGGGGGGCCAAGAGACCCAGTACTTC.

Many counts were recorded for this clonotype. The genes are TRBV6-5 and TRBJ1-2, with TRBD1 identical over 7 bases. The germline V gene encodes CDR1 MNHEY and CDR2 SVGAGI. This CDR3 contains 14 residues. The V gene end was trimmed by 0 bases and the J gene end by 4 bases; junction bases not matched to a gene: 2. CDR3 in amino acids: CASSYSGGSYGYTF. The CDR3, as DNA: TGTGCCAGCAGTTACTCAGGGGGCTCCTATGGCTACACCTTC.

This chain links TRBV29-1 with TRBJ2-5; 11 bases map to TRBD2. The germline CDR1 and CDR2 sequences are SQVTM and ANQGSEA. V dropped 3 bases and J dropped 3; count of bases not matched to a gene: 3. The CDR3 has 14 amino acids. The CDR3 loop reads CSVDASGGKETQYF. The CDR3 DNA sequence: TGCAGCGTTGACGCTAGCGGGGGGAAAGAGACCCAGTACTTC.

In its sample, this clonotype was seen a few times. The rearrangement links TRBV24-1 to TRBJ1-2; no reliable D call. Trimming left V 5 bases short and J 4 bases short, with 16 bases between. CDR3 length: 15 residues. Germline V lookup: CDR1 KGHDR, CDR2 SFDVKD. As DNA, the CDR3 is TGTGCCACCAGTGGAGGTTGGTACAGAACCTATGGCTACACCTTC. It specifies CATSGGWYRTYGYTF.